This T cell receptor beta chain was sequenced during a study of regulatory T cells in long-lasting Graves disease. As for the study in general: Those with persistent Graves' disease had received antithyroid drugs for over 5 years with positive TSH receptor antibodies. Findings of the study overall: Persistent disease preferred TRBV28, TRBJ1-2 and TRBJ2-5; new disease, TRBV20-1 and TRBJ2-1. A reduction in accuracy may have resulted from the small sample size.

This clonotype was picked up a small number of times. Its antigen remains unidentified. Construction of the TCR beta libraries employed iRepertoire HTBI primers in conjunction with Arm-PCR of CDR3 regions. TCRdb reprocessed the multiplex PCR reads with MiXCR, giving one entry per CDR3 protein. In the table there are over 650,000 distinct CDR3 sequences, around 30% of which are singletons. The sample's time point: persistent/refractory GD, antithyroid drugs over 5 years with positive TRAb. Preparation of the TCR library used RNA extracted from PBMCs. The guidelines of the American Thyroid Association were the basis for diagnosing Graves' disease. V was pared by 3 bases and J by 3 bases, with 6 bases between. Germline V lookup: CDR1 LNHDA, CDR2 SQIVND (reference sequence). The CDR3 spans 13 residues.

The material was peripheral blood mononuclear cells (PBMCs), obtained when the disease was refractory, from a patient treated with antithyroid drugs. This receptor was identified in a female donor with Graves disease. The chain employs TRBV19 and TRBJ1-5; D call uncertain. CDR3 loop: CASSIGTNQPQHF. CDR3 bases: TGTGCCAGTAGTATCGGCACCAATCAGCCCCAGCATTTT.